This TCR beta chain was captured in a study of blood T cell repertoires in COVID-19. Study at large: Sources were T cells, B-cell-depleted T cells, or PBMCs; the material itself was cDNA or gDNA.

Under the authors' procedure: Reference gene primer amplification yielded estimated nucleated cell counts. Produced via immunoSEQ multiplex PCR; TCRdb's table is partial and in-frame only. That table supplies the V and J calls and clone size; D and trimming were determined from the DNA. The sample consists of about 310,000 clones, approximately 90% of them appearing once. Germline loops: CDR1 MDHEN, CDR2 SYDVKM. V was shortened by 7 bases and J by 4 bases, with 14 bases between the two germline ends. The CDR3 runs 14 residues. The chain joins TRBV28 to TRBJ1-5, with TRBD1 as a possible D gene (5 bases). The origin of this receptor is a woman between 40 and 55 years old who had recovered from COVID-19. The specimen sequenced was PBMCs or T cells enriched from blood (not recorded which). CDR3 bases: TGTGCCAGCAACTCGGGACTGAGAAATCAGCCCCAGCATTTT. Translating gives CASNSGLRNQPQHF.